The 2 T cell receptor beta chains listed next were all sequenced from one sample in a study of regulatory T cells in long-lasting Graves disease. Building of the TCR beta libraries involved iRepertoire HTBI primers and Arm-PCR of CDR3 regions. TCRdb called the multiplex PCR reads again in MiXCR, with one record for every CDR3 protein. The table records hundreds of thousands of distinct CDR3 sequences, over 15% of them present only once. The time point here: newly diagnosed GD, antithyroid drugs for less than 3 months. RNA from PBMCs was the source of the TCR library. The sample was also linked to a second study, of T cells in Graves' hyperthyroidism and ophthalmopathy.

Sequenced here: peripheral blood mononuclear cells (PBMCs), sampled at new diagnosis, from a patient treated with antithyroid drugs. These receptors were obtained from a man aged 35 to 55 with Graves disease.

The rearrangement joins TRBV5-1 to TRBJ2-7; D gene ambiguous. Per germline, CDR1 SGHRS and CDR2 YFSETQ. The CDR3 spans 13 residues. Trimming removed 4 bases at V and 6 bases at J, with 14 bases between. CDR3 residues: CASSAGEYSEQYF. DNA for the CDR3: TGCGCCAGCAGCGCTGGGGAATACTCCGAGCAGTACTTC.

The table lists this clonotype with many counts. The gene calls are TRBV6-1 and TRBJ1-2; the D gene is possibly TRBD1 (5 bases). With 5 bases removed from V and 3 bases from J, the gap between germline ends came to 19 bases. CDR3 size: 16 residues. The germline V gene encodes CDR1 MNHNS and CDR2 SASEGT. The CDR3 loop is CASSRRGAASYYGYTF. DNA of the CDR3: TGTGCCAGCAGTCGTCGCGGGGCCGCCTCCTACTATGGCTACACCTTC.